This T cell receptor (beta chain) is from a study of cytomegalovirus exposure and HLA in healthy donors. Points from the study as a whole: A reported reduction in N-insertions relative to the roughly 610-donor mean was seen in an Asian-associated ancestry cluster in a later analysis. Generally TCR sequences proved uncommon, though certain public TCRs appeared in numerous donors. In a later analysis, common viral pathogens appeared linked to several of the most significant clusters. The study flagged 150 to 200 TCR beta chains as cytomegalovirus-associated.

Germline-derived CDR1 and CDR2 are MDHEN and SYDVKM. Trimming left V 7 bases short and J 4 bases short, with 9 bases between. The length of the CDR3 is 12 residues. Primers for the PCR totalled 60 Vbeta and 13 Jbeta. TCRdb's table, derived via immunoSEQ multiplex PCR, lists solely in-frame clones and lacks some. The table shows 200,000 to 250,000 clones, with over 75% occurring only once. To note about this clone: Its antigen is not identified.

Sequencing was done on a sample of PBMCs. V and J are TRBV28 and TRBJ2-3, with a weak D call TRBD1 (5 bases). The sequence was obtained from a human donor in good health. The CDR3 DNA reads TGTGCCAGCAATTGGGGCGCAGATACGCAGTATTTT. Amino acid sequence: CASNWGADTQYF.